These 17 T cell receptor beta chains were sequenced from one sample in a study of cytomegalovirus exposure and HLA in healthy donors. Some clones are missing from TCRdb's copy, which holds only in-frame ones; the method was immunoSEQ multiplex PCR. This sample has 120,000 to 150,000 clones, with approximately 88% found just once. The sequenced sample was PBMCs. These TCRs come from a man in his late teens or twenties in good health and CMV-seropositive.

About this clone: The sample holds other DNA sequences that translate to the same CDR3. The chain is built from TRBV7-9 and TRBJ2-7; 9 nucleotides match TRBD1. The CDR3 runs to 14 residues. Germline trimming cut 1 base from V and 3 bases from J; bases unmatched to any gene: 1. Per germline, CDR1 SEHNR and CDR2 FQNEAQ (reference sequence). In nucleotides, the CDR3 is TGTGCCAGCAGCTTAGGGACAGGGGTCTACGAGCAGTACTTC. It yields the protein CASSLGTGVYEQYF.

The chain links TRBV7-2 to TRBJ2-5, with a weak D call TRBD2 (6 bases). The CDR3 is 15 amino acids. Trimming took off 0 bases at V and 3 bases at J, with 11 bases between the two ends. Germline V CDR1 and CDR2: SGHTA, FQGNSA. The CDR3 region has the DNA TGTGCCAGCAGCTTAGCGCGGGGCCGGGAAGAGACCCAGTACTTC. This encodes CASSLARGREETQYF.

The CDR3 loop is CATREQGGSYNEQFF. The CDR3 DNA reads as TGTGCCACCAGGGAACAGGGTGGGTCCTACAATGAGCAGTTCTTC. The chain combines TRBV15 with TRBJ2-1, with D perhaps matching TRBD1 (6 bases). V dropped 6 bases and J dropped 1 base, with 13 bases sitting between them. The CDR3 consists of 15 residues. Looked up from germline, CDR1 is LNHNV and CDR2 is YYDKDF (reference sequence).

J is TRBJ2-2 and V is TRBV5-4; D remains unclear. V dropped 4 bases and J dropped 3 bases, with 4 bases sitting between them. The CDR3 totals 12 residues. From germline, CDR1 is SGHNT and CDR2 YYREEE (reference sequence). The CDR3 loop reads CASSPYTGELFF. CDR3 DNA: TGTGCCAGCAGCCCGTACACCGGGGAGCTGTTTTTT. The full variable domain, rest sourced from reference TRBV5-4 and TRBJ2-2, is ETGVTQSPTHLIKTRGQQVTLRCSSQSGHNTVSWYQQALGQGPQFIFQYYREEENGRGNFPPRFSGLQFPNYSSELNVNALELDDSALYLCASSPYTGELFFGEGSRLTVL.

The J gene is TRBJ2-5, the V gene TRBV5-4, with D maybe TRBD2 (6 bases). Germline CDR1 SGHNT, CDR2 YYREEE (reference sequence). The CDR3 is 17 residues long. Trimming shortened V by 0 bases and J by 2 bases, and 17 bases separated the two germline ends. The CDR3 bases are TGTGCCAGCAGCTTGGTCGGGGACTCCCGCAATCAAGAGACCCAGTACTTC. Its protein product is CASSLVGDSRNQETQYF.

This chain connects TRBV30 to TRBJ1-5; D perhaps matches TRBD1 (6 bases). The CDR3 has 14 residues. CDR1 and CDR2 from the germline V gene are GTSNPN and SVGIG (reference sequence). The V end lost 2 bases, the J end lost 9 bases, and 17 bases lay between the germline ends. CDR3 sequence reads: CAWSRTALPRPQHF. CDR3 in DNA: TGTGCCTGGAGTAGGACAGCTCTTCCAAGGCCCCAGCATTTT. Full variable domain (remainder filled in from reference TRBV30 and TRBJ1-5): SQTIHQWPATLVQPVGSPLSLECTVEGTSNPNLYWYRQAAGRGLQLLFYSVGIGQISSEVPQNLSASRPQDRQFILSSKKLLLSDSGFYLCAWSRTALPRPQHFGDGTRLSIL.

Remarks on this clone: This sample also contains other DNA sequences that code for the same CDR3. The chain couples TRBV9 to TRBJ2-1; 12 bases match TRBD1. Germline V CDR1 and CDR2: SGDLS, YYNGEE. This CDR3 region has 15 residues. The V gene end was trimmed by 4 bases and the J gene end by 4 bases; junction bases not matched to a gene: 3. In DNA form, the CDR3 reads TGTGCCAGCAGCCCGGGACAGGGGGCTTACAATGAGCAGTTCTTC. Its translation: CASSPGQGAYNEQFF.

This chain connects TRBV19 to TRBJ2-3; D ambiguous. Germline V gene sequence: CDR1 LNHDA, CDR2 SQIVND (reference sequence). Trimming took off 0 bases at V and 0 bases at J, with 4 bases between the two ends. CDR3 size: 14 residues. The CDR3 here is CASSIERSTDTQYF. CDR3 nucleotide sequence: TGTGCCAGTAGTATAGAGCGGAGCACAGATACGCAGTATTTT.

The J gene is TRBJ2-3, the V gene TRBV6-5; 16 bases are shared with TRBD2. This CDR3 has 16 residues. Germline loops: CDR1 MNHEY, CDR2 SVGAGI. Trimming removed 0 bases from V and 10 bases from J; junction bases left unmatched: 4. CDR3 loop: CASSYSQGLAGGAQYF. CDR3 sequence (DNA): TGTGCCAGCAGTTACTCACAGGGACTAGCGGGAGGGGCGCAGTATTTT.

The CDR3 loop is CASSYDRGGGYTF. DNA of the CDR3: TGTGCCAGCAGTTACGACAGGGGGGGCGGCTACACCTTC. The rearrangement joins TRBV6-5 to TRBJ1-2; TRBD1 agrees at 9 bases. V trimming: 2 bases; J trimming: 8 bases; junction bases outside the gene matches: 3. Looked up from germline, CDR1 is MNHEY and CDR2 is SVGAGI. The CDR3 has 13 amino acids.

The chain links TRBV4-1 to TRBJ2-4; maybe TRBD2 (6 bases). Germline CDR1 and CDR2: MGHRA and YSYEKL. V lost 5 bases, J lost 7 bases, and 18 bases lay in between. The CDR3 extends over 15 amino acids. The CDR3, as DNA: TGCGCCAGCAGCGCGAAATTATGGGGGAGGAACATTCAGTACTTC. Translated, it gives CASSAKLWGRNIQYF.

The chain employs TRBV25-1 and TRBJ2-5; D remains ambiguous. CDR1 is MGHDK and CDR2 is SYGVNS in the germline V gene. CDR3 length: 13 amino acids. V lost 7 bases, J lost 5 bases, and 14 bases lay in between. The CDR3 DNA follows: TGTGCCAGCACCGCCCGACATGGTGAGACCCAGTACTTC. It translates to CASTARHGETQYF.

The chain is built from TRBV6-5 and TRBJ2-5; D is perhaps TRBD1 (6 bases). This CDR3 has 14 amino acids. Trimming pared 4 bases from V and 5 bases from J, leaving 14 bases between. Per germline, CDR1 MNHEY and CDR2 SVGAGI. The DNA of the CDR3 is TGTGCCAGCAGTTCTCTCAGGGGTAGGGAGACCCAGTACTTC. Translating it yields CASSSLRGRETQYF.

This sequence joins TRBV10-3 and TRBJ1-5; the D is unclear. This CDR3 is built from 15 residues. Trimming took off 2 bases at V and 1 base at J, with 9 bases between the two ends. Looked up from germline, CDR1 is ENHRY and CDR2 is SYGVKD. The DNA of the CDR3 is TGTGCCATCAGTGAGGAGGGCCTGAGCAATCAGCCCCAGCATTTT. It specifies CAISEEGLSNQPQHF.

The chain couples TRBV6-5 to TRBJ2-5; D is perhaps TRBD1 (6 bases). In germline, CDR1 is MNHEY, CDR2 SVGAGI. Deletions cut 9 bases from V and 4 bases from J, with 12 bases between. The CDR3 covers 12 residues. CDR3 DNA sequence: TGTGCCAGAGGGCAGGGGATAGAGACCCAGTACTTC. Its protein is CARGQGIETQYF.

The rearrangement joins TRBV6-5 to TRBJ2-7; TRBD1 aligns across 10 bases. After removal of 5 bases from V and 2 bases from J, the junction contained 6 bases not matched to a gene. The germline CDR1 and CDR2 sequences are MNHEY and SVGAGI. This CDR3 region has 15 residues. As DNA, the CDR3 is TGTGCCAGCAGTAAGGGACAGGGGACTACCTACGAGCAGTACTTC. Protein: CASSKGQGTTYEQYF.

The chain uses TRBV10-1 and TRBJ2-1; 8 nucleotides line up with TRBD2. Germline V gene sequence: CDR1 WNHNN, CDR2 SYGVQD (reference sequence). CDR3 length equals 16 residues. The J segment lost 8 bases and the V segment lost 8 bases, leaving 17 bases of the junction unmatched. The DNA of the CDR3 is TGCGCCAGCTCCGGGCGGGGTAGCGGGGCTTCGGATGAGCAGTTCTTC. Translated: CASSGRGSGASDEQFF.